This note documents a single TCR beta chain sequence. Its antigen is still unknown. Clones were read by immunoSEQ multiplex PCR, and TCRdb kept only the in-frame ones, dropping some. The sample contains under 100,000 clones, 89% of which appear only once. This entry comes from a study of OX40 agonist ivuxolimab in advanced cancers. Study-wide background: Patients receiving dose escalation had hepatocellular carcinoma, melanoma, renal cell or head and neck cancer. General study findings and limits: Several nonresponders also turned out to have low normalized T-cell clonal expansion. In CD8+ T cells, expanded clones were on average more numerous than in CD4+. Determination of antigen specificity was not performed for the expanded peripheral T cells.

This CDR3 is built from 19 residues. The germline CDR1 and CDR2 sequences are SGHTA and FQGTGA. Trimming took 0 bases from V and 4 from J; bases not matched to a gene: 9. This receptor was obtained from an adult with an advanced solid tumor such as melanoma, head and neck, liver or kidney cancer. The sequencing here drew on CD4+ or CD8+ T cells sorted from blood, taken in a trial of the OX40 agonist ivuxolimab. This chain joins TRBV7-3 and TRBJ2-1, with 13 bases aligning to TRBD2. The CDR3 is CASSLTVTTSGGSYNEQFF. In nucleotides, the CDR3 is TGTGCCAGCAGCTTAACCGTCACGACTAGCGGGGGGTCTTACAATGAGCAGTTCTTC.